The rows below give T cell receptor beta chains drawn from one sample of a study of persistence of HIV-infected CD4 T cells. Here immunoSEQ multiplex PCR was the method, and the copy in TCRdb shows in-frame clones only, minus some. The table has 30,000 to 45,000 clones, 82% seen once. No cognate antigen is known for these TCRs. The sample here was cultured CD4+ T cells from PBMCs, taken from a patient who received antiretroviral therapy. Receptors originate from an adult with HIV. The donor label of this sample is uncertain. Both conserved end residues are part of each CDR3. The order of the fields is clone size, J gene, D gene, V gene, CDR3 protein, CDR3 DNA. D genes are given only for firm matches. Clone size is given for some rows only: seen once, a few or many times, or a class if the clone is expanded.

size: -; J: TRBJ2-1; D: TRBD2; V: TRBV2; CDR3: CASRTGTTSNEQFF; DNA: TGTGCCAGCAGAACCGGGACTACCTCCAATGAGCAGTTCTTC
size: -; J: TRBJ2-6; D: -; V: TRBV5-6; CDR3: CASSIQGSGANVLTF; DNA: TGTGCCAGCAGCATACAGGGCTCTGGGGCCAACGTCCTGACTTTC
size: -; J: TRBJ1-6; D: TRBD1; V: TRBV28; CDR3: CASRPGQENSPLHF; DNA: TGTGCCAGCAGACCGGGACAGGAAAATTCACCCCTCCACTTT
size: -; J: TRBJ1-2; D: -; V: TRBV19; CDR3: CASSIATGPTNYGYTF; DNA: TGTGCCAGTAGTATTGCTACAGGACCCACTAACTATGGCTACACCTTC
size: -; J: TRBJ1-5; D: -; V: TRBV18; CDR3: CASSPSTGGAGQPQHF; DNA: TGTGCCAGCTCACCGTCTACGGGGGGCGCGGGTCAGCCCCAGCATTTT
size: -; J: TRBJ2-3; D: TRBD1; V: TRBV14; CDR3: CASSQDRPRQGATDTQYF; DNA: TGTGCCAGCAGCCAAGATCGACCCAGACAGGGGGCCACAGATACGCAGTATTTT
size: -; J: TRBJ2-3; D: TRBD2; V: TRBV5-1; CDR3: CASSFILAGSDTQYF; DNA: TGCGCCAGCAGCTTCATACTAGCGGGGTCAGATACGCAGTATTTT
size: -; J: TRBJ2-3; D: TRBD2; V: TRBV10-2; CDR3: CASSDRGGRTDTQYF; DNA: TGCGCCAGCAGTGACCGGGGGGGGAGGACAGATACGCAGTATTTT
size: -; J: TRBJ1-1; D: -; V: TRBV6-5; CDR3: CASGTYRDTEAFF; DNA: TGTGCCAGCGGGACCTACCGGGATACTGAAGCTTTCTTT
size: -; J: TRBJ1-2; D: -; V: TRBV3-1/TRBV3-2; CDR3: CASSLGRTMGYTF; DNA: TGTGCCAGCAGCCTGGGACGGACTATGGGCTACACCTTC
size: -; J: TRBJ2-3; D: TRBD2; V: TRBV20-1; CDR3: CSASGLVGGALADTQYF; DNA: TGCAGTGCTAGTGGCCTCGTCGGGGGGGCCTTAGCAGATACGCAGTATTTT
size: -; J: TRBJ1-2; D: -; V: TRBV3-1/TRBV3-2; CDR3: CASSGGLNGYTF; DNA: TGTGCCAGCAGTGGGGGCCTCAATGGCTACACCTTC
size: once; J: TRBJ2-3; D: TRBD1; V: TRBV29-1; CDR3: CSSRGTVADTQYF; DNA: TGCAGCTCTAGGGGGACAGTGGCAGATACGCAGTATTTT
size: -; J: TRBJ1-1; D: -; V: TRBV5-1; CDR3: CASKPWTLFRTEAFF; DNA: TGCGCCAGTAAACCTTGGACCCTTTTTAGGACTGAAGCTTTCTTT
size: -; J: TRBJ1-2; D: -; V: TRBV19; CDR3: CASNQPGPNYGYTF; DNA: TGTGCCAGTAATCAACCGGGGCCTAACTATGGCTACACCTTC
size: once; J: TRBJ2-3; D: -; V: TRBV5-8; CDR3: CASSPRWADTQYF; DNA: TGTGCCAGCAGCCCCCGGTGGGCAGATACGCAGTATTTT
size: -; J: TRBJ1-2; D: TRBD1; V: TRBV5-1; CDR3: CASSLWAGGGYGYTF; DNA: TGCGCCAGCAGCTTGTGGGCAGGGGGCGGCTATGGCTACACCTTC
size: -; J: TRBJ1-5; D: TRBD1; V: TRBV29-1; CDR3: CSVLEGAFDQPQHF; DNA: TGCAGCGTCTTGGAGGGGGCTTTCGATCAGCCCCAGCATTTT
size: -; J: TRBJ2-7; D: -; V: TRBV7-2; CDR3: CASSLFGNEQYF; DNA: TGTGCCAGCAGCTTATTCGGGAACGAGCAGTACTTC
size: few; J: TRBJ1-2; D: -; V: TRBV6-5; CDR3: CASSYGLGSSNYGYTF; DNA: TGTGCCAGCAGTTACGGGTTGGGCAGCTCTAACTATGGCTACACCTTC
size: once; J: TRBJ2-4; D: -; V: TRBV7-9; CDR3: CASSLAGVNIQYF; DNA: TGTGCCAGCAGCTTAGCCGGGGTAAACATTCAGTACTTC
size: -; J: TRBJ1-6; D: -; V: TRBV15; CDR3: CATSSGQSHSPLHF; DNA: TGTGCCACCAGCAGTGGGCAGAGTCATTCACCCCTCCACTTT
size: -; J: TRBJ2-7; D: -; V: TRBV2; CDR3: CASSPRTTGSYEQYF; DNA: TGTGCCAGCAGCCCACGTACGACAGGCTCCTACGAGCAGTACTTC
size: -; J: TRBJ2-1; D: -; V: TRBV12-5; CDR3: CASDLPNRWGNNEQFF; DNA: TGTGCTAGTGACCTTCCCAACAGGTGGGGGAACAATGAGCAGTTCTTC
size: -; J: TRBJ1-1; D: -; V: TRBV18; CDR3: CASSPASGRENTEAFF; DNA: TGTGCCAGCTCACCAGCCTCGGGACGGGAAAACACTGAAGCTTTCTTT
size: -; J: TRBJ1-2; D: -; V: TRBV10-3; CDR3: CAISGTATEGGYTF; DNA: TGTGCCATCAGTGGGACTGCAACAGAGGGTGGCTACACCTTC
size: -; J: TRBJ1-6; D: TRBD1; V: TRBV2; CDR3: CASSGGTARNSPLHF; DNA: TGTGCCAGCAGTGGGGGGACAGCCCGTAATTCACCCCTCCACTTT
size: once; J: TRBJ2-1; D: -; V: TRBV6-1; CDR3: CASSETGGSYNEQFF; DNA: TGTGCCAGCAGTGAAACTGGGGGCTCCTACAATGAGCAGTTCTTC
size: -; J: TRBJ2-2; D: TRBD2; V: TRBV3-1/TRBV3-2; CDR3: CATSGGAMYTGELFF; DNA: TGTGCCACTAGCGGGGGGGCCATGTACACCGGGGAGCTGTTTTTT
size: -; J: TRBJ2-4; D: TRBD1; V: TRBV5-1; CDR3: CASSLDLGQGNIQYF; DNA: TGCGCCAGCAGCTTGGACCTCGGACAGGGTAACATTCAGTACTTC
size: few; J: TRBJ1-2; D: -; V: TRBV30; CDR3: CAWSLTGSYGYTF; DNA: TGTGCCTGGAGCCTGACGGGCTCCTATGGCTACACCTTC
size: -; J: TRBJ2-1; D: -; V: TRBV10-1; CDR3: CASSESPYNEQFF; DNA: TGCGCCAGCAGTGAGTCACCGTACAATGAGCAGTTCTTC
size: -; J: TRBJ1-3; D: -; V: TRBV6-1; CDR3: CASSEAGSPGNTIYF; DNA: TGTGCCAGCAGTGAAGCGGGATCCCCTGGAAACACCATATATTTT
size: -; J: TRBJ1-3; D: -; V: TRBV5-4; CDR3: CASSLGAGDNGNTIYF; DNA: TGTGCCAGCAGCTTGGGCGCCGGGGACAATGGAAACACCATATATTTT
size: -; J: TRBJ1-3; D: TRBD1; V: TRBV5-1; CDR3: CASSPGTVYGNTIYF; DNA: TGCGCCAGCAGCCCCGGGACAGTTTATGGAAACACCATATATTTT
size: -; J: TRBJ1-6; D: TRBD1; V: TRBV2; CDR3: CASTPTGSSYNSPLHF; DNA: TGTGCCAGCACCCCGACAGGGAGCTCCTATAATTCACCCCTCCACTTT
size: -; J: TRBJ1-1; D: -; V: TRBV30; CDR3: CAVQFTEAFF; DNA: TGTGCCGTACAGTTCACTGAAGCTTTCTTT
size: -; J: TRBJ1-2; D: -; V: TRBV30; CDR3: CAWSVASVGGYTF; DNA: TGTGCCTGGAGTGTCGCCTCCGTGGGGGGCTACACCTTC
size: -; J: TRBJ1-4; D: -; V: TRBV19; CDR3: CASRDPGQLRINEKLFF; DNA: TGTGCCAGTAGAGACCCCGGACAGCTCCGGATTAATGAAAAACTGTTTTTT
size: -; J: TRBJ1-3; D: TRBD1; V: TRBV10-3; CDR3: CAISDGPGGAGRLYF; DNA: TGTGCCATCAGTGATGGGCCAGGGGGTGCAGGAAGGCTATATTTT
size: -; J: TRBJ1-2; D: -; V: TRBV7-6; CDR3: CASSLGGSSAGYGYTF; DNA: TGTGCCAGCAGCTTGGGGGGATCCAGTGCGGGCTATGGCTACACCTTC
size: -; J: TRBJ2-7; D: TRBD1; V: TRBV4-1; CDR3: CASSHRTGTYEQYF; DNA: TGCGCCAGCAGCCACCGGACAGGGACCTACGAGCAGTACTTC
size: -; J: TRBJ2-1; D: -; V: TRBV7-3; CDR3: CASSLTGNEQFF; DNA: TGTGCCAGCAGCTTGACGGGCAATGAGCAGTTCTTC
size: -; J: TRBJ1-1; D: -; V: TRBV30; CDR3: CAFLYLGYTEAFF; DNA: TGTGCCTTCCTGTATTTGGGTTACACTGAAGCTTTCTTT
size: -; J: TRBJ1-4; D: -; V: TRBV21-1; CDR3: CAIQNPDRVQEKLFF; DNA: TGTGCCATCCAAAACCCGGACAGGGTTCAGGAAAAACTGTTTTTT
size: -; J: TRBJ1-3; D: -; V: TRBV12-3/TRBV12-4; CDR3: CASSRDPGNTIYF; DNA: TGTGCCAGCAGCAGAGATCCCGGAAACACCATATATTTT
size: -; J: TRBJ1-2; D: -; V: TRBV6-1; CDR3: CASSDTQGWGRNYGYTF; DNA: TGTGCCAGCAGTGACACGCAGGGGTGGGGGAGAAACTATGGCTACACCTTC
size: -; J: TRBJ2-5; D: -; V: TRBV19; CDR3: CASTSTGRDMQPQYF; DNA: TGTGCCAGTACCTCGACAGGAAGAGATATGCAGCCCCAGTACTTC
size: -; J: TRBJ1-2; D: -; V: TRBV7-6; CDR3: CASSLGGGYGYTF; DNA: TGTGCCAGCAGCTTAGGAGGGGGCTATGGCTACACCTTC